These 4 T cell receptor beta chains were all obtained from the same sample, sequenced in a study of blood T cell repertoires in COVID-19 (TCRdb year 2020). Library creation used the immunoSEQ multiplex PCR assay. Not all clones reach the TCRdb copy of this immuneACCESS table, which keeps in-frame sequences only. Checked studies attribute under half of the gap to unresolved V genes and leave the rest unexplained. The sample profile shows 87,000 or so clones; around 82% of them were found once. Approximately 3% of the sample is taken by the ten largest. The sample consisted of peripheral blood. Receptor source: an elderly woman with COVID-19, enrolled during active disease.

The chain has TRBV15 and TRBJ1-1, with a possible D match to TRBD1 (6 bases). The germline V and J ends were trimmed by 0 bases and 3 bases, with 23 bases remaining between them. The CDR3 length is 19 residues. The V gene's germline CDR1 is LNHNV and CDR2 YYDKDF (reference sequence). For the CDR3, the DNA is TGTGCCACCAGCAGAGATAGGGGCAGGGGAGTTTTTTCCCACACTGAAGCTTTCTTT. Translation gives CATSRDRGRGVFSHTEAFF.

The genes are TRBV18 and TRBJ2-5; D remains unclear. The CDR3 runs 14 residues. CDR1 is KGHSH, CDR2 LQKENI, per germline. V was clipped by 2 bases and J by 2 bases, with 9 bases between them. Written as DNA, the CDR3 is TGTGCCAGCTCACCAGGCACAGTTCAAGAGACCCAGTACTTC. This encodes CASSPGTVQETQYF.

This chain uses TRBV19 with TRBJ2-7; 7 bases line up with TRBD1. Germline CDR1 LNHDA, CDR2 SQIVND (reference sequence). After removal of 5 bases from V and 1 base from J, the junction contained 11 bases not matched to a gene. This CDR3 has 16 residues. The CDR3 reads CASSLTRGIDSYEQYF. As DNA, the CDR3 is TGTGCCAGTAGTCTCACCAGGGGGATTGATTCCTACGAGCAGTACTTC.

This clone has just one count. This chain links TRBV28 with TRBJ1-2; no clear D. The germline V and J ends were trimmed by 5 bases and 7 bases, with 20 bases remaining between them. Germline V lookup: CDR1 MDHEN, CDR2 SYDVKM. CDR3 length: 15 amino acids. Written as DNA, the CDR3 is TGTGCCAGCAGTGCACCTAGCGGACTCTCGGGTGGCTACACCTTC. Translating it yields CASSAPSGLSGGYTF.